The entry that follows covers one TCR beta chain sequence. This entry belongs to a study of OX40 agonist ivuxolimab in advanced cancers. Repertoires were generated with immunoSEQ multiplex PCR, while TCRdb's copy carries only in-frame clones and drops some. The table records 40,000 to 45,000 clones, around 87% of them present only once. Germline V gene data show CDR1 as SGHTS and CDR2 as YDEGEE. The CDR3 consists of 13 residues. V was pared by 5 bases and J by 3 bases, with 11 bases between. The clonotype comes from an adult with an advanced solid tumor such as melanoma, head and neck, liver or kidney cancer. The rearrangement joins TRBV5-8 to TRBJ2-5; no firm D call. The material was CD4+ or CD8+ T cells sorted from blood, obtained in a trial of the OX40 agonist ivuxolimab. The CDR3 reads CASSVGRKETQYF. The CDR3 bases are TGTGCCAGCAGTGTCGGACGGAAAGAGACCCAGTACTTC.